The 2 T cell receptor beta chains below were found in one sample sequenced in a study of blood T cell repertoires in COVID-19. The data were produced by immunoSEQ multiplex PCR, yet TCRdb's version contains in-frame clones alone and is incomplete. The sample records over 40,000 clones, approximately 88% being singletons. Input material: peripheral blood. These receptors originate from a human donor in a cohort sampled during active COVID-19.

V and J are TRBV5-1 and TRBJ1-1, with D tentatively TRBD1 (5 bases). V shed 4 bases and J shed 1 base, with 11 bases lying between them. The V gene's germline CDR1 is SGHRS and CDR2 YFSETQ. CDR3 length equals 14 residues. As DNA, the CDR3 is TGCGCCAGCAGCGGGCGGGGGACGAACACTGAAGCTTTCTTT. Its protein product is CASSGRGTNTEAFF.

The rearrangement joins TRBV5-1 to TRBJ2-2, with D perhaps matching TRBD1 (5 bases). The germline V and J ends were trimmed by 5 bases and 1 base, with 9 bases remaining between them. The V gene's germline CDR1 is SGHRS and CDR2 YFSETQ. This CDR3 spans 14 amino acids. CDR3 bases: TGCGCCAGCAGGCCTACAGGGAACACCGGGGAGCTGTTTTTT. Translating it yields CASRPTGNTGELFF. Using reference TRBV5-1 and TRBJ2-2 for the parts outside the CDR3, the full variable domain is KAGVTQTPRYLIKTRGQQVTLSCSPISGHRSVSWYQQTPGQGLQFLFEYFSETQRNKGNFPGRFSGRQFSNSRSEMNVSTLELGDSALYLCASRPTGNTGELFFGEGSRLTVL.